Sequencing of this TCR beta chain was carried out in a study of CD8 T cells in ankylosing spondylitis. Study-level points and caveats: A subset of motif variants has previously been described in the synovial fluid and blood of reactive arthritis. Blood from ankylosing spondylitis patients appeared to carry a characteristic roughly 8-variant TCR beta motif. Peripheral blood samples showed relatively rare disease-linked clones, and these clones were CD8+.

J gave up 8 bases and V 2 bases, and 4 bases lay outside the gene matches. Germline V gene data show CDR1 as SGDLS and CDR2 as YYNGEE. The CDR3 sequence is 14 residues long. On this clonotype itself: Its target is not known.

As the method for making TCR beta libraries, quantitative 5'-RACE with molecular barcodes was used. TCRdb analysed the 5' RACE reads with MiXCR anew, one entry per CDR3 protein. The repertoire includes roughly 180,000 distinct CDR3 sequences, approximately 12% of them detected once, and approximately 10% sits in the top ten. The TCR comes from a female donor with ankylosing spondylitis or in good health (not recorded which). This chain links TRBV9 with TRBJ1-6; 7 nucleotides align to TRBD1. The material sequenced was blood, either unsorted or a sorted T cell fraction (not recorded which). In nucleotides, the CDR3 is TGTGCCAGCAGCGTTACAGGGGCCGATTCACCCCTCCACTTT. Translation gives CASSVTGADSPLHF.